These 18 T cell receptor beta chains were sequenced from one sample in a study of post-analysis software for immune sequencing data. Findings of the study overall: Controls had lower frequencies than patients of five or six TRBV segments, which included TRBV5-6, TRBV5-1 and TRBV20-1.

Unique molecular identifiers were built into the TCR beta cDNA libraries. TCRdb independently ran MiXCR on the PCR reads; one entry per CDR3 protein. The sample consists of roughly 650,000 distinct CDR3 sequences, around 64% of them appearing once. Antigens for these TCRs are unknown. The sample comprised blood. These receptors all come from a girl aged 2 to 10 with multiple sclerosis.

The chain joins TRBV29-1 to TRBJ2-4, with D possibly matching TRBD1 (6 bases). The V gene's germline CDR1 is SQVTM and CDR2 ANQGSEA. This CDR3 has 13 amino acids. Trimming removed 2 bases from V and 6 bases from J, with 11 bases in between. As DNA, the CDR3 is TGCAGCGTTGAAAGTGTGGACAGAAACATTCAGTACTTC. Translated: CSVESVDRNIQYF.

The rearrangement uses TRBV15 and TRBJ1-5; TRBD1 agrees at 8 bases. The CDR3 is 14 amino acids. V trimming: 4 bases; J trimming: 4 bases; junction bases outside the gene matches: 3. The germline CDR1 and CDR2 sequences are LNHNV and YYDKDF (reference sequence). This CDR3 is CATSMDRANQPQHF. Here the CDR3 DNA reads TGTGCCACCAGCATGGACAGGGCGAATCAGCCCCAGCATTTT.

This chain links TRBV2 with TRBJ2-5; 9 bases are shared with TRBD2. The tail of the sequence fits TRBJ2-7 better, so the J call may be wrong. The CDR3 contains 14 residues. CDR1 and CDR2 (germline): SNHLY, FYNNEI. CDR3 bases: TGTGCCAGCAGAGTAGCGGGAGCTGGATTCGAGCAGTACTTC. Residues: CASRVAGAGFEQYF.

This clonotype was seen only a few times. For the CDR3, the DNA is TGTGCCAGCAGCTTAGCCCCTGTCCCGACAAGCACAGATACGCAGTATTTT. Its translation: CASSLAPVPTSTDTQYF. This chain uses TRBV7-6 with TRBJ2-3; no clear D gene. V shed 0 bases and J shed 0 bases, with 13 bases lying between them. CDR1 is SGHVS, CDR2 FNYEAQ, per germline. The CDR3 is 17 residues long.

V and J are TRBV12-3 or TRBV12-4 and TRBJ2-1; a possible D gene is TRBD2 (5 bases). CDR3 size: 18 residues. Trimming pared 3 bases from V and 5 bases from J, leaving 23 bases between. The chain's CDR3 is CASSLLLLALASNNEQFF. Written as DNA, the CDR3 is TGTGCCAGCAGTTTGTTACTTCTAGCCCTAGCTAGTAACAATGAGCAGTTCTTC.

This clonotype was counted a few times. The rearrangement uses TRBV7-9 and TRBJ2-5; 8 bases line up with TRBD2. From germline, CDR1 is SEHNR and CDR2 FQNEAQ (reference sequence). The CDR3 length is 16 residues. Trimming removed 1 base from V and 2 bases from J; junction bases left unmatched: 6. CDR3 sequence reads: CASSLGGAGEQETQYF. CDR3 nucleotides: TGTGCCAGCAGCTTAGGAGGAGCGGGAGAACAAGAGACCCAGTACTTC.

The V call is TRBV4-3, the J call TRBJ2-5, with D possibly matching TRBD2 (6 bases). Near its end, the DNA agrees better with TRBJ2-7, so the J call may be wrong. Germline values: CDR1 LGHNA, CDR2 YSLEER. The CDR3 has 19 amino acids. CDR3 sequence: CASSQEIGGSAGLSYEQYF. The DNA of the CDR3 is TGCGCCAGCAGCCAAGAAATTGGGGGGTCGGCAGGACTTTCCTACGAGCAGTACTTC.

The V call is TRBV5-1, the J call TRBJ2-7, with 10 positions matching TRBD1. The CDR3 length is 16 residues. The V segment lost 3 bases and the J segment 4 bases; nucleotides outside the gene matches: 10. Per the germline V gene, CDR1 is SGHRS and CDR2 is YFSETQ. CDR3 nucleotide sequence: TGCGCCAGCAGCTACCCGGGACAGGGGACTGGATACGAGCAGTACTTC. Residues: CASSYPGQGTGYEQYF.

CDR3 residues: CASSLREGFNEQFF. The DNA for the CDR3 is TGCGCCAGCAGCCTCCGGGAGGGTTTTAATGAGCAGTTCTTC. The chain is built from TRBV5-1 and TRBJ2-1; the match to TRBD2 covers 8 bases. Per germline, CDR1 SGHRS and CDR2 YFSETQ. The V gene end was trimmed by 4 bases and the J gene end by 7 bases; junction bases not matched to a gene: 7. The CDR3 extends over 14 amino acids.

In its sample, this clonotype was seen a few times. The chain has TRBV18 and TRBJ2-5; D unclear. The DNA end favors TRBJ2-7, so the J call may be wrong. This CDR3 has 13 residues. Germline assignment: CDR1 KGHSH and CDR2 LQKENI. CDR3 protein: CASSPLAQYEQYF. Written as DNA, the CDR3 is TGTGCCAGCTCACCACTTGCGCAATACGAGCAGTACTTC.

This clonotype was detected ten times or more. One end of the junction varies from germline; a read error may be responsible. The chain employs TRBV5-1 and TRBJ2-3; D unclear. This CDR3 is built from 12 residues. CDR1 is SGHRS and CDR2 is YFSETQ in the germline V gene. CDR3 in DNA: TGTGCCAGCAGCTTGGCCTCCGATACGCAGTATTTT. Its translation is CASSLASDTQYF.

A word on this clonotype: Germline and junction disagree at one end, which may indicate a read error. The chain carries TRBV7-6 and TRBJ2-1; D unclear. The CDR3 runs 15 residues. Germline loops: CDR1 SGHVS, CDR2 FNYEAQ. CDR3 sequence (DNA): TGTGCCAACAGCCTACAGACTGGCTTATCCAATGAGCAGTTCTTC. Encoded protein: CANSLQTGLSNEQFF.

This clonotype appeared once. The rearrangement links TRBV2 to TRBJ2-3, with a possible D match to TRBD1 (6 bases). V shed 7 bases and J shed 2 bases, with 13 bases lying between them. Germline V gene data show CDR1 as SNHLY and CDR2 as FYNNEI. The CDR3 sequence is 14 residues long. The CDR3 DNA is TGTGCCAGCATTCCGGGACACCTCACAGATACGCAGTATTTT. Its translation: CASIPGHLTDTQYF.

The CDR3 protein is CASSQEIRNNEQFF. The CDR3 coding sequence is TGTGCCAGCAGCCAAGAGATAAGAAACAATGAGCAGTTCTTC. The gene calls are TRBV4-2 and TRBJ2-1; D unclear. This CDR3 contains 14 residues. V gave up 0 bases and J gave up 5 bases, with 8 bases separating them. Germline assignment: CDR1 LGHNA and CDR2 YNFKEQ.

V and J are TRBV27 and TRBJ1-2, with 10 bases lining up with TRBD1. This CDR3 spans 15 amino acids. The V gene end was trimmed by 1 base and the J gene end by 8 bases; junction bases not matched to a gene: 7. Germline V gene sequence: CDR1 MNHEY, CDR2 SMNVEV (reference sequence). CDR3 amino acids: CASSLWGQGIEGYTF. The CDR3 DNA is TGTGCCAGCAGTTTATGGGGACAGGGGATAGAAGGCTACACCTTC.

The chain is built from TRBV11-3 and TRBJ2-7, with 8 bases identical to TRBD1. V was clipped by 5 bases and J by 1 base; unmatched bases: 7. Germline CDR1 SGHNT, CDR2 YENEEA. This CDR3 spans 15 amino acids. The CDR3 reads CASSAGQGASYEQYF. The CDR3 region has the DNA TGTGCCAGCAGCGCAGGACAGGGTGCATCCTACGAGCAGTACTTC.

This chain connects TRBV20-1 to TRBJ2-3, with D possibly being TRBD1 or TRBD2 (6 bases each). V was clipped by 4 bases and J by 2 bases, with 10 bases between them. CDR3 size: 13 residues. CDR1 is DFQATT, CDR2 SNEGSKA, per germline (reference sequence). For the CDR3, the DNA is TGCAGTGCTAAAGGGGGGATCACAGATACGCAGTATTTT. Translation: CSAKGGITDTQYF.

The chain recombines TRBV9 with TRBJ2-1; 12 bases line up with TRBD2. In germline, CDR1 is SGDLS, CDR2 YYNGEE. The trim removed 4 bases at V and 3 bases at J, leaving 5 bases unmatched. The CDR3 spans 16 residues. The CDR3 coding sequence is TGTGCCAGCAGCCCACGGGGACTAGCGGGCTACAATGAGCAGTTCTTC. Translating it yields CASSPRGLAGYNEQFF.